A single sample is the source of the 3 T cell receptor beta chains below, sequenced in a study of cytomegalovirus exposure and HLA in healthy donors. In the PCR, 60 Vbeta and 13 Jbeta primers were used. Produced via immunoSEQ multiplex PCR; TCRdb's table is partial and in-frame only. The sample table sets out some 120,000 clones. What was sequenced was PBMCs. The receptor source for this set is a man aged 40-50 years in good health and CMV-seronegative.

The CDR3 nucleotides are TGCGCCAGCAGCCAAGTTCAGGGGGAAGCCAAAAACATTCAGTACTTC. Translation gives CASSQVQGEAKNIQYF. The chain joins TRBV4-1 to TRBJ2-4; 7 nucleotides line up with TRBD1. The CDR3 is 16 residues long. Per germline, CDR1 MGHRA and CDR2 YSYEKL. Losses at the gene ends were 1 base for V and 0 bases for J; bases not matched to a gene: 3.

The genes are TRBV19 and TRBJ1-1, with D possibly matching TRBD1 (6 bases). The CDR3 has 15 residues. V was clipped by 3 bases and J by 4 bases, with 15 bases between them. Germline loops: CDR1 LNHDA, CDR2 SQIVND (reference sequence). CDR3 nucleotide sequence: TGTGCCAGTAGTATGGGGGCGGTCTTGGGCACTGAAGCTTTCTTT. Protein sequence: CASSMGAVLGTEAFF.

CDR3 sequence reads: CASSPGQVLFSGANVLTF. The DNA for the CDR3 is TGTGCCAGCTCACCCGGACAGGTCTTGTTCTCTGGGGCCAACGTCCTGACTTTC. The chain is built from TRBV18 and TRBJ2-6; 7 bases are a match to TRBD1. The J segment lost 0 bases and the V segment lost 3 bases, leaving 8 bases of the junction unmatched. This CDR3 spans 18 amino acids. Germline CDR1 and CDR2: KGHSH and LQKENI.